This T cell receptor beta chain appears in the sequencing data of a study of blood T cells in healthy people across ages. Study-wide points: Diversity estimated from one million T cells was considered an underestimate. Versus aged donors, long-lived donors had higher diversity and more naive CD4+ cells.

This CDR3 is 17 amino acids long. Trimming removed 0 bases from V and 7 bases from J; junction bases left unmatched: 11. The germline V gene has CDR1 SGHRS and CDR2 YFSETQ. About this clonotype itself: Its antigen is as yet unknown.

PCR was performed a second time for about 7 to 11 cycles using a sample-barcoded 5' primer and a J-beta primer mix. One entry per CDR3 protein results from TCRdb running MiXCR on the 5' RACE reads. The sample consists of 800,000 to 1,300,000 distinct CDR3 sequences, about 23% of them appearing once. The same specimen was also included in a second study, on T cells of mothers and their children. That source adds: Detection of persistent microchimeric T cell clones did not occur.

The rearrangement uses TRBV5-1 and TRBJ2-1; 9 positions agree with TRBD2. This receptor was obtained from a girl aged 2-10 years in good health. Sample: blood. CDR3 nucleotides: TGCGCCAGCAGCTTGGATCTAGCGGGGCCTCCGGTAAATGAGCAGTTCTTC. This sequence encodes CASSLDLAGPPVNEQFF.